This T cell receptor beta chain was sequenced in a study of blood T cell repertoires in COVID-19. CDR3 length equals 11 residues. Germline CDR1 and CDR2: SGHNT and YENEEA. The V gene lost 5 bases and the J gene lost 9 bases, with 8 bases spanning the gap. The participants were between about 18 and 90 years old and came from about two dozen US areas. Membership in each cohort depended on participant-reported clinical history. Some clones are missing from TCRdb's copy, which holds only in-frame ones; the method was immunoSEQ multiplex PCR. The sample holds about 320,000 clones, roughly nine tenths seen once.

This TCR derives from a man in his 60s who had recovered from COVID-19. The sequenced sample consisted of PBMCs or T cells enriched from blood (not recorded which). The chain recombines TRBV11-3 with TRBJ2-1, with a possible D match to TRBD2 (6 bases). CDR3 nucleotide sequence: TGTGCCAGCAGCCTGGGAGGTGAGCAGTTCTTC. Translating it yields CASSLGGEQFF. Full variable domain (outside the CDR3, taken from reference TRBV11-3 and TRBJ2-1): EAGVVQSPRYKIIEKKQPVAFWCNPISGHNTLYWYLQNLGQGPELLIRYENEEAVDDSQLPKDRFSAERLKGVDSTLKIQPAELGDSAVYLCASSLGGEQFFGPGTRLTVL.